The 5 T cell receptor beta chains given below trace back to one sample, sequenced in a study of blood T cell repertoires in COVID-19. The method was immunoSEQ multiplex PCR; TCRdb's version includes in-frame clones alone and lacks a portion of them. The sample gives over 100,000 clones, under 90% of which show up once; 4.5% is in the top ten. Sequencing input: peripheral blood. The receptors stem from a woman between 65 and 79 years old with acute or convalescent COVID-19.

This chain links TRBV7-7 with TRBJ2-1, with a tentative D call TRBD1 (7 bases). The CDR3 extends over 13 amino acids. V lost 1 base and J lost 10, with 11 bases in between. The V gene's germline CDR1 is SSHAT and CDR2 FNYEAQ (reference sequence). The DNA for the CDR3 is TGTGCCAGCAGCTTAGGACAGGGAGGAGAGCAGTTCTTC. It specifies CASSLGQGGEQFF.

The rearrangement links TRBV5-4 to TRBJ2-5; 8 bases match TRBD2. Germline V lookup: CDR1 SGHNT, CDR2 YYREEE (reference sequence). The V gene end was trimmed by 0 bases and the J gene end by 0 bases; junction bases not matched to a gene: 7. The CDR3 is made up of 17 amino acids. CDR3 region: CASSLEVGGGYQETQYF. CDR3 nucleotide sequence: TGTGCCAGCAGCTTGGAGGTCGGCGGGGGGTACCAAGAGACCCAGTACTTC.

The chain links TRBV11-3 to TRBJ2-1; D is unclear. CDR3 length equals 13 residues. Trimming shortened V by 1 base and J by 6 bases, and 7 bases separated the two germline ends. CDR1 and CDR2 from the germline V gene are SGHNT and YENEEA. CDR3 in DNA: TGTGCCAGCAGCTTAGCACGAGGCAATGAGCAGTTCTTC. As protein: CASSLARGNEQFF.

The chain recombines TRBV10-3 with TRBJ1-1, with 8 bases lining up with TRBD1. Trimming removed 3 bases from V and 6 bases from J; junction bases left unmatched: 3. The CDR3 loop spans 13 amino acids. Per the germline V gene, CDR1 is ENHRY and CDR2 is SYGVKD. The CDR3, as DNA: TGTGCCATCAGTGACAGGGGGCCATCTGAAGCTTTCTTT. This encodes CAISDRGPSEAFF.

The genes are TRBV19 and TRBJ1-2; 7 bases are shared with TRBD1. Germline loops: CDR1 LNHDA, CDR2 SQIVND (reference sequence). Trimming removed 4 bases from V and 3 bases from J; junction bases left unmatched: 5. The CDR3 extends over 14 amino acids. CDR3 coding DNA: TGTGCCAGTAGTACGGGACAGCCCCACTATGGCTACACCTTC. This encodes CASSTGQPHYGYTF.